The present T cell receptor (beta chain) was sequenced within a study of early T cells in non-severe SARS-CoV-2 infection. Study summary: Sequenced material consisted of bulk RNA (from unsorted whole blood), and chains were unpaired.

Unique molecular identifiers tagged individual cDNA molecules. TCRdb independently ran MiXCR on the 5' RACE reads; one entry per CDR3 protein. The sample holds roughly 100,000 distinct CDR3 sequences, about an eighth seen once. This clonotype occurred a few times. Its antigen is unidentified. General study findings and limits: There was a bias toward anti-spike CD8 responses in VDJdb matching, which missed private and CD4 specificities.

Germline lookup yields CDR1 SGHRS and CDR2 YFSETQ. This CDR3 has 14 amino acids. Trimming shortened V by 0 bases and J by 5 bases, and 11 bases separated the two germline ends. The chain uses TRBV5-1 and TRBJ2-5; D is ambiguous. The clonotype comes from an adult who was a healthcare worker with PCR-confirmed SARS-CoV-2 infection or an uninfected control (not recorded which). The sequenced sample was whole blood. The CDR3 sequence: CASSLAYVEETQYF. The CDR3 DNA reads as TGCGCCAGCAGCTTGGCGTACGTGGAGGAGACCCAGTACTTC.